What follows are 16 T cell receptor beta chains derived from one specimen sequenced in a study of graft-versus-host responses after intestinal transplantation. Measured with immunoSEQ multiplex PCR; TCRdb has only the in-frame clones, and not every one. This table holds about 36,000 clones, roughly 94% found once. These TCRs' antigens remain unknown. The source was unstimulated CD4+ T cells sorted from spleen or lymph node cells, collected before transplant. These receptors were obtained from a human donor who was the organ donor for an intestinal transplant.

This clone was seen just once. The chain uses TRBV5-6 and TRBJ2-2, with D unclear. CDR3 length equals 14 residues. Between the trimmed V and J ends, which lost 1 base and 5 bases, there was a span of 9 bases. CDR1 and CDR2 (germline): SGHDT, YYEEEE. The DNA for the CDR3 is TGTGCCAGCAGCTTGTACCTCTGGACCGGGGAGCTGTTTTTT. Encoded protein: CASSLYLWTGELFF.

This clone was observed once. The rearrangement joins TRBV10-3 to TRBJ2-7, with 11 bases that match TRBD1. V was pared by 5 bases and J by 3 bases, with 3 bases of the junction left unmatched. The CDR3 has 14 residues. The germline gives CDR1 ENHRY, CDR2 SYGVKD. This CDR3 is CAISQGTGGYEQYF. CDR3 coding DNA: TGTGCCATCAGTCAGGGGACAGGGGGCTACGAGCAGTACTTC.

This clone has just a few counts. The rearrangement joins TRBV4-1 to TRBJ2-3; 8 bases are a match to TRBD2. Losses at the gene ends were 5 bases for V and 0 bases for J; bases not matched to a gene: 4. Per germline, CDR1 MGHRA and CDR2 YSYEKL. This CDR3 is 15 amino acids long. This chain's CDR3 is CASSISGASTDTQYF. Written as DNA, the CDR3 is TGCGCCAGCAGCATTAGCGGGGCCAGCACAGATACGCAGTATTTT.

The rearrangement joins TRBV7-6 to TRBJ2-3; 8 bases align to TRBD2. This CDR3 contains 17 residues. Trimming took 3 bases from V and 2 from J; bases not matched to a gene: 10. Per germline, CDR1 SGHVS and CDR2 FNYEAQ. The CDR3: CASSFPGSGVFTDTQYF. The CDR3 DNA follows: TGTGCCAGCAGCTTCCCGGGTAGCGGGGTTTTCACAGATACGCAGTATTTT.

The table lists this clone with a few counts. The chain couples TRBV11-2 to TRBJ2-3; 8 bases are shared with TRBD2. With V trimmed by 2 bases and J by 3 bases, 4 bases remained unmatched. The CDR3 runs to 15 residues. CDR1 is SGHAT, CDR2 FQNNGV, per germline. CDR3 region: CASSLMGLGTDTQYF. Written as DNA, the CDR3 is TGTGCCAGCAGCTTAATGGGACTAGGGACAGATACGCAGTATTTT.

The chain joins TRBV10-3 to TRBJ2-1; weak D call: TRBD2 (5 bases). With 2 bases removed from V and 0 bases from J, the gap between germline ends came to 11 bases. The CDR3 consists of 16 residues. CDR1 and CDR2 (germline): ENHRY, SYGVKD. This CDR3 is CAISEGRPSSYNEQFF. CDR3 nucleotides: TGTGCCATCAGTGAGGGGAGACCAAGCTCCTACAATGAGCAGTTCTTC.

V and J are TRBV4-1 and TRBJ2-1; 15 positions agree with TRBD2. In germline, CDR1 is MGHRA, CDR2 YSYEKL. V shed 3 bases and J 5 bases; nucleotides not matched to a gene: 8. This CDR3 is built from 18 residues. The CDR3 sequence is CASSQDPGLAGGNNEQFF. CDR3 sequence (DNA): TGCGCCAGCAGCCAGGACCCGGGACTAGCGGGGGGAAACAATGAGCAGTTCTTC.

This chain's CDR3 is CAISGAAPTDTQYF. DNA of the CDR3: TGTGCCATCAGTGGGGCGGCCCCCACAGATACGCAGTATTTT. The chain uses TRBV10-3 and TRBJ2-3; D is ambiguous. CDR3 length: 14 amino acids. CDR1 and CDR2 (germline): ENHRY, SYGVKD. The germline V and J ends were trimmed by 4 bases and 2 bases, with 10 bases remaining between them.

The V and J genes are TRBV5-6 and TRBJ1-2; 11 bases agree with TRBD1. This CDR3 spans 14 amino acids. Per the germline V gene, CDR1 is SGHDT and CDR2 is YYEEEE. J gave up 2 bases and V 5 bases, and 2 bases lay outside the gene matches. The CDR3 DNA is TGTGCCAGCAGTAGGGACAGGGGGAACTATGGCTACACCTTC. Protein: CASSRDRGNYGYTF.

The chain has TRBV4-3 and TRBJ1-3; D uncertain. This CDR3 has 14 residues. V dropped 0 bases and J dropped 15 bases, with 18 bases sitting between them. In germline, CDR1 is LGHNA, CDR2 YSLEER. The CDR3 region is CASSQEESATRRYF. The CDR3 DNA sequence: TGCGCCAGCAGCCAAGAGGAAAGTGCGACCCGAAGATATTTT.

This chain joins TRBV6-5 and TRBJ1-4, with 8 nucleotides matching TRBD1. J gave up 7 bases and V 2 bases, and 6 bases lay outside the gene matches. The CDR3 is 15 residues long. The germline V gene encodes CDR1 MNHEY and CDR2 SVGAGI. This CDR3 reads CASSYAGTGGEKLFF. The DNA for the CDR3 is TGTGCCAGCAGTTACGCGGGGACAGGAGGTGAAAAACTGTTTTTT.

This chain links TRBV10-2 with TRBJ2-2, with 13 bases matching TRBD2. Per the germline V gene, CDR1 is WSHSY and CDR2 is SAAADI. Germline trimming cut 10 bases from V and 2 bases from J; bases unmatched to any gene: 7. The CDR3 has 16 amino acids. CDR3 protein: CAIRLAGGTNTGELFF. The CDR3 DNA reads TGCGCCATCAGACTAGCGGGGGGCACTAACACCGGGGAGCTGTTTTTT.

The chain recombines TRBV28 with TRBJ2-1, with 10 nucleotides matching TRBD2. The J segment lost 4 bases and the V segment lost 2 bases, leaving 2 bases of the junction unmatched. Germline V gene lookup returns CDR1 MDHEN and CDR2 SYDVKM. CDR3 length: 15 residues. CDR3 amino acids: CASSLTSGVYNEQFF. The CDR3 DNA is TGTGCCAGCAGTTTAACTAGCGGGGTATACAATGAGCAGTTCTTC.

The rearrangement uses TRBV7-9 and TRBJ1-5, with D perhaps TRBD1 (6 bases). Germline V gene lookup returns CDR1 SEHNR and CDR2 FQNEAQ (reference sequence). With 2 bases removed from V and 5 bases from J, the gap between germline ends came to 10 bases. This CDR3 spans 14 amino acids. CDR3 amino acids: CASSLRGDYQPQHF. CDR3 nucleotides: TGTGCCAGCAGCTTAAGGGGGGACTATCAGCCCCAGCATTTT.

The CDR3 reads CASSRDTYNEQFF. DNA of the CDR3: TGTGCCAGCAGCCGGGACACCTACAATGAGCAGTTCTTC. This chain uses TRBV11-2 with TRBJ2-1, with a weak D call TRBD1 (6 bases). This CDR3 has 13 amino acids. Germline V gene lookup returns CDR1 SGHAT and CDR2 FQNNGV. Trimming took 5 bases from V and 2 from J, leaving 7 bases between them.

This clone appeared once. The V gene is TRBV7-2, the J gene TRBJ2-2; the D is unclear. CDR1 and CDR2 from the germline V gene are SGHTA and FQGNSA. The CDR3 consists of 13 residues. V was pared by 2 bases and J by 3 bases, with 4 bases between. The DNA of the CDR3 is TGTGCCAGCAGCTTATTCCACACCGGGGAGCTGTTTTTT. Its protein is CASSLFHTGELFF.